Listed below are T cell receptor beta chains from one sample, sequenced in a study of T cell responses to AZD1222 COVID-19 vaccine. The repertoire was sequenced with immunoSEQ multiplex PCR; TCRdb's copy has only in-frame clones and lacks some. The sample lists under 200,000 clones; around 94% were seen once. The sequenced sample was peripheral blood, obtained on day 0 of AZD1222 vaccination. These receptors were collected from an adult in good health. Each CDR3 is given with its conserved first and last residue. The order of the fields is J gene, D gene, V gene, clone size, CDR3 DNA, CDR3 protein. A D gene is named only where the DNA matches it firmly. The size of a clone is reported for some rows only, either as once, few or many, or as a class for expanded clones.

>TRBJ2-2|.|TRBV5-6|.
TGTGCCAGCACCTCAAGGGTGGACACCGGGGAGCTGTTTTTT
CASTSRVDTGELFF
>TRBJ1-3|.|TRBV3-1/TRBV3-2|.
TGTGCCAGCAGCCAAGGGGGGACCCTCAATGCCGGCTCTGGAAACACCATATATTTT
CASSQGGTLNAGSGNTIYF
>TRBJ2-1|TRBD1|TRBV7-8|.
TGTGCCAGCAGCTTCAAAGGCCGGGACAGGTACAATGAGCAGTTCTTC
CASSFKGRDRYNEQFF
>TRBJ1-2|TRBD1|TRBV7-3|.
TGTGCCAGCAGCCCCGAGGGACAGATCTATGGCTACACCTTC
CASSPEGQIYGYTF
>TRBJ1-5|.|TRBV15|once
TGTGCCACCAGCAGAGTTTACGGGGGAGGGATGGAAGGCAATCAGCCCCAGCATTTT
CATSRVYGGGMEGNQPQHF
>TRBJ1-2|.|TRBV2|.
TGTGCCAGCAGTGTGGACAGAGATGGCTACACCTTC
CASSVDRDGYTF
>TRBJ2-7|.|TRBV7-8|once
TGTGCCAGCAGCTCGAAGCGTATAACCGCCTACGAGCAGTACTTC
CASSSKRITAYEQYF
>TRBJ1-1|.|TRBV5-1|.
TGCGCCAGCAGCTTCGACAGCACTGAAGCTTTCTTT
CASSFDSTEAFF
>TRBJ1-1|.|TRBV10-3|.
TGTGCCATCAGTGAGTCTGCGGACAGGAACACTGAAGCTTTCTTT
CAISESADRNTEAFF
>TRBJ2-1|TRBD1|TRBV28|.
TGTGCCAGCAGTTGGGACAGCTCCTACAATGAGCAGTTCTTC
CASSWDSSYNEQFF
>TRBJ1-4|TRBD1|TRBV5-4|few
TGTGCCAGCAGCAGACAGGGAGCGGCTGAAAAACTGTTTTTT
CASSRQGAAEKLFF
>TRBJ1-3|.|TRBV4-2|.
TGTGCCAGCAGCCCCGGACGTAGCTCTGGAAACACCATATATTTT
CASSPGRSSGNTIYF
>TRBJ2-1|.|TRBV9|.
TGTGCCAGCAGCGTAGGGGGCCCCTCCTACAATGAGCAGTTCTTC
CASSVGGPSYNEQFF
>TRBJ2-7|.|TRBV3-1/TRBV3-2|.
TGTGCCAGCAGCCAAAGCTACGAGCAGTACTTC
CASSQSYEQYF
>TRBJ2-7|.|TRBV25-1|.
TGTGCCAGCAGGGCTGACACGACCTACGAGCAGTACTTC
CASRADTTYEQYF
>TRBJ1-2|.|TRBV19|.
TGTGCCAGTAGTATCCGTGACCCACAGGGCTATGGCTACACCTTC
CASSIRDPQGYGYTF
>TRBJ2-5|.|TRBV9|once
TGTGCCAGCAGCTCGGGGGCTAAAGAGACCCAGTACTTC
CASSSGAKETQYF
>TRBJ2-3|TRBD2|TRBV10-3|.
TGTGCCATTAGCCGGACTAGCGGGGACACAGATACGCAGTATTTT
CAISRTSGDTDTQYF
>TRBJ1-6|TRBD1|TRBV18|.
TGTGCCAGCTCACCCGGACAGGGAAATTCACCCCTCCACTTT
CASSPGQGNSPLHF
>TRBJ1-1|.|TRBV3-1/TRBV3-2|.
TGTGCCAGCAGCCAAGCGGGTCTATCCGGTAAGGCTTTCTTT
CASSQAGLSGKAFF
>TRBJ1-2|TRBD1|TRBV19|.
TGTGCCACTCTGGGACAGCGAATGTATGGCTACACCTTC
CATLGQRMYGYTF
>TRBJ2-5|TRBD1|TRBV7-9|.
TGTGCCAGCAGCTTAAACAGGGGGCCGGGGGAGACCCAGTACTTC
CASSLNRGPGETQYF
>TRBJ2-1|.|TRBV19|once
TGTGCCAGTAGTATAGATCTGAACAGGGCGTACAATGAGCAGTTCTTC
CASSIDLNRAYNEQFF
>TRBJ2-1|.|TRBV19|once
TGTGCCAGTAGCAGGGACTCACGGGGATCGAGCTCCTACAATGAGCAGTTCTTC
CASSRDSRGSSSYNEQFF
>TRBJ1-5|.|TRBV19|.
TGTGCCAGTAGTATTTCCCCACGTAGCAATCAGCCCCAGCATTTT
CASSISPRSNQPQHF
>TRBJ1-5|TRBD1|TRBV19|.
TGTGCCAGTACGGCAGGGGGCCAGCCCCAGCATTTT
CASTAGGQPQHF
>TRBJ2-1|TRBD1|TRBV18|.
TGTGCCAGCTCACCTCCGGGACAGCCTACCTACAATGAGCAGTTCTTC
CASSPPGQPTYNEQFF
>TRBJ1-1|TRBD1|TRBV2|.
TGTGCCAGCAGTGACTTCGGGACAGGGATTAATGAAGCTTTCTTT
CASSDFGTGINEAFF
>TRBJ1-6|.|TRBV5-1|.
TGCGCCAGCAGCCCCGGTGGGGACACATATTCACCCCTCCACTTT
CASSPGGDTYSPLHF
>TRBJ1-5|.|TRBV7-6|.
TGTGCCAGCAGCTTAGGTCTCCGGGGTAGCAATCAGCCCCAGCATTTT
CASSLGLRGSNQPQHF
>TRBJ1-6|.|TRBV7-2|.
TGTGCCAGCAACGTTAATGGGGGCTCGAATTCACCCCTCCACTTT
CASNVNGGSNSPLHF
>TRBJ1-5|TRBD1|TRBV6-5|.
TGTGCCAGCAGGGGACAGGGTCGGAATCAGCCCCAGCATTTT
CASRGQGRNQPQHF
>TRBJ1-1|.|TRBV30|.
TGTGCCTGGAGTGTATGGCAAAGTGAAGCTTTCTTT
CAWSVWQSEAFF
>TRBJ1-1|.|TRBV6-1|.
TGTGCCAGCAGTGAAAATACAGGGACGAACACTGAAGCTTTCTTT
CASSENTGTNTEAFF
>TRBJ1-4|.|TRBV7-9|.
TGTGCCAGCAGCTTACAGGGTAGTGAAAAACTGTTTTTT
CASSLQGSEKLFF
>TRBJ2-6|.|TRBV6-2/TRBV6-3|.
TGTGCCAGCAGTTATCGGACTATTGTGGCCAACGTCCTGACTTTC
CASSYRTIVANVLTF
>TRBJ2-7|TRBD1|TRBV18|.
TGTGCCAGCTCTCCTCCCCGAGGACAGGGGGCTCTCGAGCAGTACTTC
CASSPPRGQGALEQYF